This TCR beta chain was recovered during a study of blood T cells in healthy people across ages (dated by TCRdb to the mid-2010s). The study in broad terms: In model experiments, template switching captured about one uniquely barcoded TCR beta cDNA molecule for every two T cells. Age-related changes in TCR beta repertoire diversity were measured in the study by deep sequencing normalized with unique cDNA molecular identifiers. For two donors (one aged 18 to 30 and one aged 80 or older), the study analyzed two additional independent replicas of 1 million unique cDNA reads from the same blood draw. Four age groups were formed from the donors: young (average approximately 15 years), middle-aged (around 39), aged (around 62) and long-lived (roughly 81). Donors of different ages were randomly distributed across sequencing lanes to avoid experimental bias.

The full study reports these points: Compared with the aged group, the long-lived group had more naive CD4+ T cells, fewer expanded clones and increased TCR diversity, suggesting age selection. There was a strong correlation between observed TCR beta diversity and the percentage of naive T cells measured by flow cytometry. Estimates of total diversity from one million sequenced T cells were regarded as lower bounds and underestimates. The CMV infection status of donors was not known, potentially confounding age-related changes in expanded clonotypes. Since profiling was done on bulk unsorted PBMCs, naive and antigen-experienced compartments could not be conclusively compared. As age increased, observed TCR beta diversity per million T cells dropped in a roughly linear way, and a significant reduction was already evident by age about 40.

A word on this clonotype: It has no known antigen specificity. No base-level quality is on record; no much larger clone is a single base apart.

The germline V gene yields MDHEN for CDR1 and SYDVKM for CDR2. The CDR3 numbers 14 residues from cysteine through phenylalanine. Only the CDR3 region is kept as DNA, spanning 42 bases read in frame from base 1. From V the trimming removes 2 bases and from J it removes 5 bases, while the gene matches leave 5 bases of the junction unaccounted for. Receptors were amplified or captured by 5' RACE. For sequencing, an Illumina HiSeq 2500 was employed. A second 7 to 11 cycle PCR used a sample-barcoded 5' primer and a J-beta primer mix. A unique molecular identifier was introduced onto each TCR beta cDNA molecule by a template-switch 5' adaptor carrying 12 random nucleotides. At least 2.5 million CDR3-containing paired-end reads were obtained from each sample. First-strand cDNA synthesis was performed from all RNA using the Mint cDNA synthesis kit, with priming by a TRBC-specific oligonucleotide. Following uracil-DNA glycosylase treatment, all cDNA underwent a first 18-cycle PCR with the universal primers M1SS and BC2_uni_R. The paper's data handling went like this. Normalization of each sample was performed by random selection of 1 million high-quality reads, each carrying a distinct molecular identifier. Instead of being binned into consensus sequences, reads that shared molecular identifiers were thrown out. CDR3 identification, clonotype clustering and error correction used MiTCR with a Q25 quality threshold and the strictest error-elimination algorithm. Lower-bound total TCR beta diversity was estimated with a nonparametric unseen species model using Euler transformation. TCRdb trimmed public reads at Q25 via fastp, called clones via MiXCR and kept in-frame beta chains. Identical CDR3 proteins give one entry, which carries the most common genes and DNA. For this entry, the V and J calls and clone size follow TCRdb and not the study's own pipeline. This sample comprises around 800,000 distinct CDR3 sequences, about 45% of them detected only once. Around 18% of the sample comes from the top ten.

The 39 donors, aged roughly 6 to 95 years, were systemically healthy Caucasian individuals from Russia. Around 10 milliliters of peripheral blood were drawn from each donor into EDTA-treated Vacutainer tubes. Ficoll-Paque density-gradient centrifugation was used to isolate PBMCs, with at least 7 million per sample. Trizol reagent was used to extract total RNA from PBMCs, with at least 6 micrograms per sample. For every donor, an aliquot of PBMCs went through flow cytometry to measure the percentages of naive CD45RAhigh/CD27high T cells. This clonotype originated in a man at least 80 years old in good health. The sequencing sample was made of blood. The rearranged chain carries TRBV28 and TRBJ1-1, with TRBD1 matching 7 junction bases. The nucleotide sequence is given as TGTGCCAGCAGTTTAATAGGGGGCAAGACTGAAGCTTTCTTT. It encodes CASSLIGGKTEAFF. The full variable domain, with segments outside the CDR3 supplied by the reference TRBV28 and TRBJ1-1 proteins, appears as DVKVTQSSRYLVKRTGEKVFLECVQDMDHENMFWYRQDPGLGLRLIYFSYDVKMKEKGDIPEGYSVSREKKERFSLILESASTNQTSMYLCASSLIGGKTEAFFGQGTRLTVV.